The next 23 T cell receptor beta chains were all read from a single sample in a study of blood T cell repertoires in COVID-19. Method: immunoSEQ multiplex PCR; TCRdb's copy keeps in-frame clones and lacks some. This table has 200,000 to 300,000 clones, about 91% appearing once. The sequenced material came from PBMCs or T cells enriched from blood (not recorded which). All receptors come from a woman in her 40s with acute COVID-19.

This chain uses TRBV3-1 (or the pseudogene TRBV3-2) with TRBJ1-1; D is unresolved. The CDR3 extends over 13 amino acids. The V end lost 2 bases, the J end lost 4 bases, and 8 bases lay between the germline ends. CDR1 and CDR2 (germline): LGHDT, YNNKEL (reference sequence). The CDR3 DNA reads TGTGCCAGCAGCCAACGACTGGTCACTGAAGCTTTCTTT. Translating it yields CASSQRLVTEAFF.

The chain joins TRBV4-1 to TRBJ1-1; no clear D gene. The length of the CDR3 is 14 residues. Trimming removed 4 bases from V and 1 base from J, with 10 bases in between. From germline, CDR1 is MGHRA and CDR2 YSYEKL. Written as DNA, the CDR3 is TGCGCCAGCAGCCCCCTCGCCGGGAACACTGAAGCTTTCTTT. This sequence encodes CASSPLAGNTEAFF.

The genes are TRBV4-3 and TRBJ2-7; D not certain. Germline V gene data show CDR1 as LGHNA and CDR2 as YSLEER. This CDR3 has 15 residues. The ends were cut back, 1 base at V and 5 bases at J, with 15 bases in the middle. The DNA of the CDR3 is TGCGCCAGCAGCCAAGTTTTGGAGCGATTTAACGAGCAGTACGTC. It specifies CASSQVLERFNEQYV.

This rearrangement joins TRBV28 to TRBJ1-4; 10 nucleotides agree with TRBD1. With V trimmed by 4 bases and J by 7 bases, 6 bases remained unmatched. The germline CDR1 and CDR2 sequences are MDHEN and SYDVKM. The CDR3 totals 15 residues. The CDR3 sequence is CASSSPGQGSEKLFF. CDR3 coding DNA: TGTGCCAGCAGTTCACCGGGACAGGGGTCTGAAAAACTGTTTTTT. Variable domain in full (rest from reference TRBV28 and TRBJ1-4): DVKVTQSSRYLVKRTGEKVFLECVQDMDHENMFWYRQDPGLGLRLIYFSYDVKMKEKGDIPEGYSVSREKKERFSLILESASTNQTSMYLCASSSPGQGSEKLFFGSGTQLSVL.

This clone was recorded only once. The V gene is TRBV5-6, the J gene TRBJ2-7, with TRBD1 matching over 9 bases. This CDR3 contains 17 residues. V lost 3 bases, J lost 0 bases, and 10 bases stayed unmatched. The germline V gene has CDR1 SGHDT and CDR2 YYEEEE. CDR3 in amino acids: CASSSVKRDRASYEQYF. CDR3 DNA sequence: TGTGCCAGCAGCTCGGTCAAGAGGGACAGGGCCTCCTACGAGCAGTACTTC.

The rearrangement links TRBV10-3 to TRBJ1-3, with a weak D call TRBD1 (5 bases). V shed 3 bases and J shed 3 bases, with 15 bases lying between them. Germline lookup yields CDR1 ENHRY and CDR2 SYGVKD. This CDR3 is built from 16 residues. Written as DNA, the CDR3 is TGTGCCATCAGTGATCAGGGTCCGACCCTTGGAAACACCATATATTTT. Protein sequence: CAISDQGPTLGNTIYF.

The V and J genes are TRBV19 and TRBJ1-1, with D tentatively TRBD1 (5 bases). Per the germline V gene, CDR1 is LNHDA and CDR2 is SQIVND (reference sequence). The CDR3 runs to 13 residues. The V gene lost 7 bases and the J gene lost 1 base, with 10 bases spanning the gap. The CDR3 region has the DNA TGTGCCAGTATTGGACATCAGAACACTGAAGCTTTCTTT. Protein sequence: CASIGHQNTEAFF.

The rearrangement joins TRBV11-3 to TRBJ1-1; 7 bases fit TRBD1. This CDR3 comprises 13 residues. J was trimmed by 8 bases and V by 5 bases; bases with no gene match: 8. Germline V lookup: CDR1 SGHNT, CDR2 YENEEA. CDR3 in DNA: TGTGCCAGCAGCCTTGGACAGGATAGGGAAGCTTTCTTT. It encodes CASSLGQDREAFF. The full variable domain, with the rest looked up from reference TRBV11-3 and TRBJ1-1, is EAGVVQSPRYKIIEKKQPVAFWCNPISGHNTLYWYLQNLGQGPELLIRYENEEAVDDSQLPKDRFSAERLKGVDSTLKIQPAELGDSAVYLCASSLGQDREAFFGQGTRLTVV.

This rearrangement joins TRBV7-8 to TRBJ1-5; TRBD1 aligns across 7 bases. The length of the CDR3 is 16 residues. Germline CDR1 and CDR2: SGHVS and FQNEAQ. Trimming cost V 1 base and J 3 bases; bases outside gene matches: 6. CDR3 sequence: CASSLVGTAYNQPQHF. The CDR3 region has the DNA TGTGCCAGCAGCTTAGTTGGGACAGCGTACAATCAGCCCCAGCATTTT.

J is TRBJ1-5 and V is TRBV4-1; 7 nucleotides match TRBD1. CDR1 is MGHRA and CDR2 is YSYEKL in the germline V gene. The CDR3 runs 16 residues. V gave up 1 base and J gave up 4 bases; unmatched junction bases: 7. The CDR3 region has the DNA TGCGCCAGCAGCCAAGGAAACAGGGGCTTAAATCAGCCCCAGCATTTT. Amino acid sequence: CASSQGNRGLNQPQHF.

V is TRBV25-1 and J is TRBJ2-7; TRBD1 aligns across 7 bases. V was clipped by 7 bases and J by 3 bases; unmatched bases: 6. Per the germline V gene, CDR1 is MGHDK and CDR2 is SYGVNS. This CDR3 region has 13 residues. The CDR3 sequence: CASTKGQNYEQYF. The CDR3 DNA sequence: TGTGCCAGCACTAAGGGACAGAACTACGAGCAGTACTTC.

The V call is TRBV6-1, the J call TRBJ1-5; a weak D match, TRBD1 (5 bases). This CDR3 region has 17 residues. V lost 4 bases and J 4 bases, leaving 20 bases between the germline ends. Germline-derived CDR1 and CDR2 are MNHNS and SASEGT. The CDR3 region has the DNA TGTGCCAGCAGTGGCGGGCTGACCCCCGGGGGGAATCAGCCCCAGCATTTT. It codes for CASSGGLTPGGNQPQHF.

The V gene is TRBV24-1, the J gene TRBJ1-2; 8 nucleotides line up with TRBD1. The junction had 3 bases not matched to a gene; V was cut back by 3 bases and J by 4 bases. CDR3 length: 14 amino acids. CDR1 and CDR2 from the germline V gene are KGHDR and SFDVKD. The CDR3: CATSDAGGPYGYTF. CDR3 coding DNA: TGTGCCACCAGTGATGCAGGGGGCCCCTATGGCTACACCTTC.

The chain uses TRBV9 and TRBJ2-5; 14 bases fit TRBD2. Germline V gene lookup returns CDR1 SGDLS and CDR2 YYNGEE. V gave up 4 bases and J gave up 4 bases; unmatched junction bases: 6. The CDR3 spans 16 residues. Here the CDR3 reads CASSSSGLAGGETQYF. In DNA, the CDR3 is TGTGCCAGCAGCTCCAGCGGACTAGCGGGAGGAGAGACCCAGTACTTC.

This chain uses TRBV7-2 with TRBJ2-2; D unresolved. The CDR3 loop spans 14 amino acids. Germline V lookup: CDR1 SGHTA, CDR2 FQGNSA. V lost 3 bases, J lost 6 bases, and 11 bases lay in between. The CDR3 here is CASSFHNQAGELFF. The DNA for the CDR3 is TGTGCCAGCAGCTTTCACAATCAGGCCGGGGAGCTGTTTTTT.

V and J are TRBV4-1 and TRBJ1-1; D might be TRBD1 (5 bases). Trimming left V 6 bases short and J 4 bases short, with 12 bases between. Germline V CDR1 and CDR2: MGHRA, YSYEKL. The CDR3 spans 13 residues. This CDR3 reads CASRQSGGTEAFF. Here the CDR3 DNA reads TGCGCCAGCAGGCAATCCGGGGGCACTGAAGCTTTCTTT.

CDR3 region: CASSLAGASNQPQHF. CDR3 DNA: TGTGCCAGCAGTTTGGCAGGGGCAAGCAATCAGCCCCAGCATTTT. The chain has TRBV28 and TRBJ1-5; weak D call: TRBD1 (6 bases). Germline CDR1 is MDHEN and CDR2 is SYDVKM. Trimming removed 3 bases at V and 1 base at J, with 10 bases between. The CDR3 spans 15 residues.

This sequence joins TRBV2 and TRBJ1-1, with D uncertain. V dropped 6 bases and J dropped 0 bases, with 8 bases sitting between them. Germline V gene data show CDR1 as SNHLY and CDR2 as FYNNEI. This CDR3 has 13 residues. CDR3 nucleotide sequence: TGTGCCAGCAGGCCAGTTATGAACACTGAAGCTTTCTTT. Its translation: CASRPVMNTEAFF.

The V and J genes are TRBV27 and TRBJ2-1, with 8 positions matching TRBD2. In germline, CDR1 is MNHEY, CDR2 SMNVEV (reference sequence). This CDR3 contains 17 residues. V shed 2 bases and J 4 bases; nucleotides not matched to a gene: 10. Here the CDR3 DNA reads TGTGCCAGCAGTTTACCGGGGGTAGCGGGGATATACAATGAGCAGTTCTTC. Amino acid sequence: CASSLPGVAGIYNEQFF.

The chain links TRBV4-2 to TRBJ1-1, with 9 nucleotides matching TRBD1. Losses at the gene ends were 1 base for V and 6 bases for J; bases not matched to a gene: 12. The CDR3 length is 17 residues. CDR1 and CDR2 (germline): LGHNA, YNFKEQ. The CDR3 bases are TGTGCCAGCAGCCAAGTTGGAGGACAGGGGAGAGGGGCTGAAGCTTTCTTT. This sequence encodes CASSQVGGQGRGAEAFF.

The genes are TRBV16 and TRBJ1-2; no definite D call. CDR1 KGHSY and CDR2 FQNENV come from the germline V gene. The CDR3 covers 16 residues. V shed 2 bases and J shed 0 bases, with 13 bases lying between them. Here the CDR3 DNA reads TGTGCCAGCAGCCAAAGTTTCCGGAGTTCTAACTATGGCTACACCTTC. Translation: CASSQSFRSSNYGYTF.

The chain recombines TRBV5-5 with TRBJ1-5, with 9 bases fitting TRBD1. The CDR3 consists of 14 residues. V gave up 4 bases and J gave up 5 bases; unmatched junction bases: 4. From germline, CDR1 is SGHKS and CDR2 YYEKEE (reference sequence). The CDR3 DNA is TGTGCCAGCAGCACCCGGGACAGGGATCAGCCCCAGCATTTT. Its translation is CASSTRDRDQPQHF.

V gene TRBV30 combines with J gene TRBJ1-5; TRBD1 is a possible D gene (5 bases). The V end lost 4 bases, the J end lost 5 bases, and 12 bases lay between the germline ends. The CDR3 length is 13 residues. The germline V gene has CDR1 GTSNPN and CDR2 SVGIG (reference sequence). CDR3 nucleotides: TGTGCCTGGAACGGGGGTGGGGATCAGCCCCAGCATTTT. Its translation is CAWNGGGDQPQHF.